The clone carrying this T cell receptor beta chain occurred many times. Its antigen is undetermined. This sample was taken from a study of T cells in Graves' hyperthyroidism and ophthalmopathy. Whole-study results and caveats: Most thyroid-expanded clonotypes above 0.001 were also found in blood.

This CDR3 has 15 residues. V was pared by 6 bases and J by 0 bases, with 7 bases of the junction left unmatched. Germline CDR1 and CDR2: DFQATT and SNEGSKA (reference sequence). Authors of the study amplified TCR beta CDR3 regions from RNA transcripts. An initial round of RT-PCR targeting the TCR CDR3 relied on the HTBI primer set. TCRdb re-called the multiplex PCR reads through MiXCR, storing one row per CDR3 protein. The profile shows about 400,000 distinct CDR3 sequences, around 14% of them singletons. This clonotype originated in a woman aged 18-29 years with Graves' hyperthyroidism. This chain connects TRBV20-1 to TRBJ2-7, with 11 bases identical to TRBD2. Sample: blood. DNA of the CDR3: TGCAGTGCGTACCGACTAGCGGGGAGCTCCTACGAGCAGTACTTC. This translates into CSAYRLAGSSYEQYF.